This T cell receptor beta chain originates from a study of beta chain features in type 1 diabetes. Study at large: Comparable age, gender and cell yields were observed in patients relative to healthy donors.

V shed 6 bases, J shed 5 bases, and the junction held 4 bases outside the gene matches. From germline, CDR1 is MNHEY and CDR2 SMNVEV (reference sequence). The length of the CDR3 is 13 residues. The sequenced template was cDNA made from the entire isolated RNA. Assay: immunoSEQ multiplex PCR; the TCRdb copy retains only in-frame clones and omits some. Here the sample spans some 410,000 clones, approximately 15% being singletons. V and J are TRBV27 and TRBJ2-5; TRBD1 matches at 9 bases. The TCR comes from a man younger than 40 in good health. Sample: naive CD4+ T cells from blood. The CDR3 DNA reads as TGTGCCAGCAGAAGGACAGGGGTGGAGACCCAGTACTTC. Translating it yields CASRRTGVETQYF.